This T cell receptor beta chain was observed in a study of siplizumab effects on memory and regulatory T cells. General study points: Poor capture below about 10^-5 frequency left most alloreactive clones unmapped to unstimulated subsets. The alloresponse seemed to draw substantially on naive T cells, which appeared more diverse than memory cells. Confirmation was lacking for the suppressive function of proliferating Tregs derived from siplizumab cultures.

A word on this clone: Its target is not known.

TCR templates numbering 90,000 to 100,000 were assayed per sample. Measured with immunoSEQ multiplex PCR; TCRdb has only the in-frame clones, and not every one. Among 95,000 to 100,000 clones listed, about 90% were seen once. The CDR3 loop spans 13 amino acids. Germline V CDR1 and CDR2: SGHRS, YFSETQ. The trim removed 0 bases at V and 8 bases at J, leaving 4 bases unmatched. The receptor's source is a human donor in good health. Material for sequencing was non-Treg CD4+ T cells sorted from blood. The genes are TRBV5-1 and TRBJ1-1; TRBD1 aligns across 7 bases. CDR3 DNA: TGCGCCAGCAGCTTGGGGGTAGGGGGCGAAGCTTTCTTT. Translated, it gives CASSLGVGGEAFF.